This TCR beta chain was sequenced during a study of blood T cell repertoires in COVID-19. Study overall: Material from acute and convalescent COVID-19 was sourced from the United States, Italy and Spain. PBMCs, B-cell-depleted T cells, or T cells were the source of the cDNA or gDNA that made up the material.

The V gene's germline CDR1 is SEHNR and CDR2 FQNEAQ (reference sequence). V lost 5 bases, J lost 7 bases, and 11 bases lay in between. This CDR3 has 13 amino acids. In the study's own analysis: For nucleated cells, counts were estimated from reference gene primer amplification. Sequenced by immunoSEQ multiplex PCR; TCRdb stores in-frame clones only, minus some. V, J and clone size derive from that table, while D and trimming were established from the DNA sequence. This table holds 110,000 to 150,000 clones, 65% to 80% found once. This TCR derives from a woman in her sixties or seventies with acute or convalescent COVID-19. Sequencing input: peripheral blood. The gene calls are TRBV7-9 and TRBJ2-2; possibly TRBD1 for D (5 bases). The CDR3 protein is CASSPNRFGELFF. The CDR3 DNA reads TGTGCCAGCAGCCCAAACAGGTTCGGGGAGCTGTTTTTT. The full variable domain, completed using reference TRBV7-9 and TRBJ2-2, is DTGVSQNPRHKITKRGQNVTFRCDPISEHNRLYWYRQTLGQGPEFLTYFQNEAQLEKSRLLSDRFSAERPKGSFSTLEIQRTEQGDSAMYLCASSPNRFGELFFGEGSRLTVL.